This T cell receptor (beta chain) originates from a study of stem cell transplantation in POMP-related autoinflammatory disease. Per germline, CDR1 MDHEN and CDR2 SYDVKM. This CDR3 is 15 amino acids long. The V segment lost 7 bases and the J segment 2 bases; nucleotides outside the gene matches: 7. Clones were read by immunoSEQ multiplex PCR, and TCRdb kept only the in-frame ones, dropping some. The sample gives 33,000 or so clones, almost 90% of which show up once; over 0.65% is in the top ten. PRAID combined immunodeficiency and autoinflammation. The rearrangement joins TRBV28 to TRBJ2-3; 9 bases fit TRBD2. The TCR sequence derives from a human donor with POMP-related autoinflammation and immune dysregulation (PRAID). The sequences come from CD4+ T cells from PBMCs, collected before stem cell transplantation. The CDR3 is CASTPSSGTTDTQYF. In DNA form, the CDR3 reads TGTGCCAGCACACCCTCTAGCGGGACCACAGATACGCAGTATTTT.